These 30 T cell receptor beta chains share one sample of origin, sequenced in a study of cytomegalovirus exposure and HLA in healthy donors. TCRdb's copy holds only in-frame clones and misses some; the assay was immunoSEQ multiplex PCR. The sample records 150,000 to 200,000 clones, roughly 80% being singletons. Specimen: PBMCs. These TCRs come from a man younger than 40 in good health and CMV-seropositive.

The rearrangement uses TRBV7-2 and TRBJ2-5; D unclear. V lost 1 base, J lost 5 bases, and 11 bases lay in between. Germline V gene data show CDR1 as SGHTA and CDR2 as FQGNSA. The CDR3 covers 14 residues. The CDR3 is CASSLEASQETQYF. The CDR3 nucleotides are TGTGCCAGCAGCTTAGAGGCTAGTCAGGAGACCCAGTACTTC.

The rearrangement links TRBV30 to TRBJ1-2; a possible D gene is TRBD1 (5 bases). This CDR3 contains 12 residues. Deletions cut 0 bases from V and 7 bases from J, with 9 bases between. Germline V gene lookup returns CDR1 GTSNPN and CDR2 SVGIG (reference sequence). This CDR3 is CAWSVQGIGYTF. Here the CDR3 DNA reads TGTGCCTGGAGTGTCCAGGGAATTGGCTACACCTTC.

This clone came up once. The rearrangement uses TRBV27 and TRBJ1-1; 7 bases agree with TRBD1. The ends lost 2 bases at V and 6 bases at J; junction bases unmatched: 9. CDR1 and CDR2 from the germline V gene are MNHEY and SMNVEV (reference sequence). The CDR3 has 15 amino acids. CDR3 loop: CASSLSSTGRAEAFF. The CDR3 DNA is TGTGCCAGCAGTTTAAGCTCGACAGGGAGAGCTGAAGCTTTCTTT.

J is TRBJ2-5 and V is TRBV19, with 11 bases that match TRBD1. CDR1 is LNHDA and CDR2 is SQIVND in the germline V gene (reference sequence). The CDR3 runs 15 residues. V shed 7 bases and J 5 bases; nucleotides not matched to a gene: 9. In DNA form, the CDR3 reads TGTGCCAGTAATTCGGGACAGGGGGGATGGGAGACCCAGTACTTC. It encodes CASNSGQGGWETQYF.

Only a few counts were recorded for this clone. V is TRBV20-1 and J is TRBJ1-2; no firm D call. Germline loops: CDR1 DFQATT, CDR2 SNEGSKA (reference sequence). Trimming cost V 5 bases and J 1 base, with 2 bases left between them. The CDR3 consists of 10 residues. The CDR3 region is CSALNYGYTF. The CDR3 nucleotides read TGCAGTGCTCTTAACTATGGCTACACCTTC.

The chain combines TRBV2 with TRBJ1-2, with 9 bases lining up with TRBD1. The V and J ends lost 7 bases and 7 bases, in that order; junction bases with no gene match: 16. Germline V CDR1 and CDR2: SNHLY, FYNNEI. CDR3 length: 16 residues. CDR3 coding DNA: TGTGCCAGCACCAGAACCGGGACAGGGTTTAGTAGTGGCTACACCTTC. Amino acids: CASTRTGTGFSSGYTF.

V and J are TRBV27 and TRBJ1-2, with D tentatively TRBD1 (6 bases). The germline V and J ends were trimmed by 3 bases and 5 bases, with 16 bases remaining between them. The CDR3 has 15 amino acids. Looked up from germline, CDR1 is MNHEY and CDR2 is SMNVEV (reference sequence). The CDR3 spells CASSFRGGGVYGYTF. The CDR3 DNA reads TGTGCCAGCAGTTTCAGGGGCGGGGGTGTATATGGCTACACCTTC.

This rearrangement joins TRBV9 to TRBJ2-3; D remains unclear. The germline gives CDR1 SGDLS, CDR2 YYNGEE. Trimming left V 0 bases short and J 3 bases short, with 8 bases between. The CDR3 contains 14 residues. CDR3 region: CASSVEFRTDTQYF. The CDR3 region has the DNA TGTGCCAGCAGCGTAGAGTTCAGGACAGATACGCAGTATTTT.

The chain carries TRBV6-5 and TRBJ2-7; D call uncertain. Trimming shortened V by 2 bases and J by 5 bases, and 10 bases separated the two germline ends. Per germline, CDR1 MNHEY and CDR2 SVGAGI. The CDR3 contains 13 residues. The CDR3, as DNA: TGTGCCAGCAGTTACGAGTCAGGCGACGAGCAGTACTTC. Protein product: CASSYESGDEQYF.

The chain joins TRBV7-2 to TRBJ1-2, with TRBD1 matching 7 bases. Germline V gene sequence: CDR1 SGHTA, CDR2 FQGNSA. V trimming: 4 bases; J trimming: 6 bases; junction bases outside the gene matches: 8. The CDR3 spans 14 residues. This CDR3 is CASSSNRGGDGYTF. CDR3 in DNA: TGTGCCAGCAGCTCGAACAGGGGAGGCGATGGCTACACCTTC.

The chain couples TRBV19 to TRBJ2-3; 11 nucleotides match TRBD1. The CDR3 extends over 16 amino acids. V lost 5 bases and J lost 2; bases outside the gene matches: 6. Germline assignment: CDR1 LNHDA and CDR2 SQIVND (reference sequence). The CDR3 sequence: CASSAGTGGFTDTQYF. In nucleotides, the CDR3 is TGTGCCAGTAGTGCCGGGACAGGGGGGTTCACAGATACGCAGTATTTT.

V and J are TRBV27 and TRBJ1-4, with D perhaps TRBD1 (6 bases). Trimming left V 5 bases short and J 8 bases short, with 21 bases between. The CDR3 is 16 amino acids. Per the germline V gene, CDR1 is MNHEY and CDR2 is SMNVEV (reference sequence). The CDR3 DNA follows: TGTGCCAGCAGTATCCCGACAGGCCCCCAGCGGGAAAAACTGTTTTTT. Its protein is CASSIPTGPQREKLFF.

This chain connects TRBV23-1 to TRBJ1-2; 7 positions match TRBD1. TRBV23-1 belongs to the ORF category, with a function that is uncertain. V dropped 2 bases and J dropped 9; count of bases not matched to a gene: 18. The CDR3 totals 17 residues. The CDR3 bases are TGCGCCAGCAGTCAAGACAGGGTTGGAGAACCGAGGAGGAGCTACACCTTC. It specifies CASSQDRVGEPRRSYTF.

The chain carries TRBV5-4 and TRBJ2-2; tentative D call: TRBD1 (5 bases). Germline lookup yields CDR1 SGHNT and CDR2 YYREEE (reference sequence). V was cut by 2 bases and J by 5 bases, with 13 bases left in between. The CDR3 is 15 residues long. The CDR3 DNA reads as TGTGCCAGCAGCTTAGGGGCTCCTTCGACCGGGGAGCTGTTTTTT. It translates to CASSLGAPSTGELFF. Together with reference TRBV5-4 and TRBJ2-2, the CDR3 gives the full variable domain: ETGVTQSPTHLIKTRGQQVTLRCSSQSGHNTVSWYQQALGQGPQFIFQYYREEENGRGNFPPRFSGLQFPNYSSELNVNALELDDSALYLCASSLGAPSTGELFFGEGSRLTVL.

The chain is built from TRBV19 and TRBJ2-5, with D perhaps matching TRBD2 (5 bases). The germline CDR1 and CDR2 sequences are LNHDA and SQIVND (reference sequence). The CDR3 spans 14 residues. Trimming cost V 3 bases and J 4 bases, with 12 bases left between them. CDR3 DNA: TGTGCCAGTAGTATTCGGACTCTCGGAGAGACCCAGTACTTC. It codes for CASSIRTLGETQYF.

Written as DNA, the CDR3 is TGTGCCAGCAGCTCCGGACAGGGGAGGTGGGACACTGAAGCTTTCTTT. Encoded protein: CASSSGQGRWDTEAFF. J is TRBJ1-1 and V is TRBV7-2; 9 nucleotides agree with TRBD1. J was trimmed by 3 bases and V by 4 bases; bases with no gene match: 9. CDR1 is SGHTA, CDR2 FQGNSA, per germline. This CDR3 has 16 residues.

V is TRBV7-2 and J is TRBJ1-2, with 7 nucleotides matching TRBD1. CDR3 length: 17 residues. Germline V gene data show CDR1 as SGHTA and CDR2 as FQGNSA. The junction had 15 bases not matched to a gene; V was cut back by 2 bases and J by 6 bases. The CDR3 DNA follows: TGTGCCAGCAGCTTATCATCCTCAGGGGGAGTCTATAATGGCTACACCTTC. It translates to CASSLSSSGGVYNGYTF.

This chain joins TRBV7-9 and TRBJ2-1, with no clear D. Germline CDR1 and CDR2: SEHNR and FQNEAQ (reference sequence). The CDR3 totals 16 residues. Trimming pared 4 bases from V and 0 bases from J, leaving 13 bases between. The CDR3 DNA reads as TGTGCCAGCAGCTCCCGGGTCACGAGCTCCTACAATGAGCAGTTCTTC. It yields the protein CASSSRVTSSYNEQFF.

The V call is TRBV4-2, the J call TRBJ2-3, with TRBD2 matching 10 bases. Germline V gene lookup returns CDR1 LGHNA and CDR2 YNFKEQ. V lost 2 bases to trimming and J lost 1 base; unmatched junction nucleotides: 3. This CDR3 comprises 16 residues. CDR3 loop: CASSQSLAGGTDTQYF. The CDR3 coding sequence is TGTGCCAGCAGCCAAAGCCTAGCGGGGGGCACAGATACGCAGTATTTT.

The chain has TRBV9 and TRBJ2-5; 9 nucleotides match TRBD1. V trimming: 3 bases; J trimming: 2 bases; junction bases outside the gene matches: 8. The CDR3 sequence is 16 residues long. CDR1 and CDR2 from the germline V gene are SGDLS and YYNGEE. CDR3 region: CASSGPGTGIQETQYF. CDR3 nucleotides: TGTGCCAGCAGCGGACCCGGGACAGGGATTCAAGAGACCCAGTACTTC.

Here the CDR3 reads CASSLVEGTYNEQFF. The CDR3, as DNA: TGCGCCAGCAGCTTGGTGGAGGGGACCTACAATGAGCAGTTCTTC. The chain recombines TRBV5-1 with TRBJ2-1; perhaps TRBD2 as D (6 bases). The CDR3 has 15 residues. V was trimmed by 0 bases and J by 2 bases, leaving 9 bases between them. Germline CDR1 and CDR2: SGHRS and YFSETQ.

For this clone: The junction does not match germline at one end; this may be a read error. This chain links TRBV7-2 with TRBJ2-5; TRBD1 might be the D (6 bases). The germline V gene encodes CDR1 SGHTA and CDR2 FQGNSA. The CDR3 sequence is 15 residues long. CDR3 coding DNA: TGTGCCAGCAGCCTAGCCCATCAGGGGAAAGAGACCCAGTACTTC. Translating it yields CASSLAHQGKETQYF.

The V and J genes are TRBV7-9 and TRBJ2-7, with 10 bases matching TRBD1. Germline assignment: CDR1 SEHNR and CDR2 FQNEAQ (reference sequence). The CDR3 extends over 14 amino acids. With 3 bases clipped from V and 9 bases from J, the junction kept 8 bases outside the gene matches. In DNA form, the CDR3 reads TGTGCCAGCAGCTTCGGGACAGGGGAACGTCGGCAGTACTTC. Its protein is CASSFGTGERRQYF.

The V gene is TRBV27, the J gene TRBJ2-7; tentatively, D is TRBD2 (5 bases). The CDR3 loop spans 13 amino acids. Germline values: CDR1 MNHEY, CDR2 SMNVEV (reference sequence). V lost 8 bases and J 0 bases, leaving 11 bases between the germline ends. The chain's CDR3 is CASWESHSYEQYF. CDR3 sequence (DNA): TGTGCCAGCTGGGAGAGCCACTCCTACGAGCAGTACTTC.

The chain joins TRBV6-5 to TRBJ2-3; TRBD2 matches 8 bases. CDR1 and CDR2 from the germline V gene are MNHEY and SVGAGI. The V and J ends lost 2 bases and 0 bases, in that order; junction bases with no gene match: 4. The CDR3 spans 16 residues. The CDR3 nucleotides are TGTGCCAGCAGTTACGTTCCGGGGGGGAGCACAGATACGCAGTATTTT. It specifies CASSYVPGGSTDTQYF.

The chain has TRBV6-6 and TRBJ2-5; 8 bases line up with TRBD2. The CDR3 contains 16 residues. The junction had 10 bases not matched to a gene; V was cut back by 2 bases and J by 5 bases. Germline CDR1 MNHNY, CDR2 SVGAGI (reference sequence). The CDR3 region is CASSYRTGGPGETQYF. Written as DNA, the CDR3 is TGTGCCAGCAGTTACCGGACGGGGGGGCCGGGGGAGACCCAGTACTTC.

This chain joins TRBV11-2 and TRBJ2-7; D may be TRBD1 (6 bases). The CDR3 covers 16 residues. CDR1 is SGHAT, CDR2 FQNNGV, per germline. Deletions cut 1 base from V and 5 bases from J, with 18 bases between. The CDR3 region is CASSLVAGVVFHEQYF. The CDR3 DNA reads as TGTGCCAGCAGCTTAGTTGCAGGGGTGGTATTCCACGAGCAGTACTTC.

The chain couples TRBV18 to TRBJ2-2; 7 bases match TRBD1. The CDR3 has 13 residues. V was clipped by 5 bases and J by 7 bases; unmatched bases: 4. Germline V gene sequence: CDR1 KGHSH, CDR2 LQKENI. Here the CDR3 reads CASSATGDGELFF. Written as DNA, the CDR3 is TGTGCCAGCTCAGCCACAGGGGACGGGGAGCTGTTTTTT.

J is TRBJ1-5 and V is TRBV6-5; possible D gene TRBD1, 6 bases. Trimming left V 7 bases short and J 2 bases short, with 15 bases between. Germline lookup yields CDR1 MNHEY and CDR2 SVGAGI. This CDR3 comprises 15 residues. Here the CDR3 reads CASNPGGRGNQPQHF. In DNA form, the CDR3 reads TGTGCCAGCAACCCGGGGGGCAGGGGCAATCAGCCCCAGCATTTT.

V usage is TRBV13 and J usage is TRBJ2-3, with 9 bases matching TRBD2. Germline assignment: CDR1 PRHDT and CDR2 FYEKMQ (reference sequence). Losses at the gene ends were 5 bases for V and 7 bases for J; bases not matched to a gene: 13. The CDR3 sequence is 16 residues long. CDR3 amino acids: CASSTQGRGGLNTQYF. In DNA, the CDR3 is TGTGCCAGCAGCACACAAGGGCGGGGGGGCCTGAATACGCAGTATTTT.